The rows below give T cell receptor beta chains drawn from one sample of a study of identical twins. Each CDR3 protein is one row after TCRdb ran MiXCR on the 5' RACE reads. The sample shows under 350,000 distinct CDR3 sequences, over 8.5% of them seen only once. The same sample was also studied in work on yellow fever vaccine responses in identical twins.

Sequences were obtained from CD8+ T cells sorted from blood. Every receptor here comes from a woman between 18 and 29 years old in good health. Both conserved end residues are part of each CDR3. Fields, in order: CDR3 length, J gene, D gene, clone size, V gene, CDR3 protein, CDR3 DNA. The D gene is left open where the match is weak. Clone size is given for some rows only: seen once, a few or many times, or a class if the clone is expanded.

len: 15
j_gene: TRBJ1-2
d_gene: -
abundance: -
v_gene: TRBV29-1
CDR3aa: CSVTSLRGSNYGYTF
CDR3nt: TGCAGCGTTACCTCGCTCAGGGGATCGAACTATGGCTACACCTTC

len: 12
j_gene: TRBJ2-1
d_gene: -
abundance: -
v_gene: TRBV5-1
CDR3aa: CASSQGTFPEFF
CDR3nt: TGCGCCAGCAGCCAGGGGACTTTTCCGGAGTTCTTC

len: 13
j_gene: TRBJ2-1
d_gene: TRBD1
abundance: many
v_gene: TRBV29-1
CDR3aa: CSVQGGSYNEQFF
CDR3nt: TGCAGCGTACAGGGGGGCAGTTACAATGAGCAGTTCTTC

len: 17
j_gene: TRBJ2-3
d_gene: TRBD2
abundance: -
v_gene: TRBV13
CDR3aa: CASSLTSSGRLSDTQYF
CDR3nt: TGTGCCAGCAGCCTAACCTCTAGCGGGAGGCTCTCAGATACGCAGTATTTT

len: 12
j_gene: TRBJ1-1
d_gene: -
abundance: -
v_gene: TRBV12-3/TRBV12-4
CDR3aa: CASRSTGPEAFF
CDR3nt: TGTGCCAGCAGATCTACTGGACCTGAAGCTTTCTTT

len: 14
j_gene: TRBJ2-3
d_gene: TRBD1
abundance: -
v_gene: TRBV24-1
CDR3aa: CATSWGQGSDTQYF
CDR3nt: TGTGCCACCAGTTGGGGACAGGGGTCAGATACGCAGTATTTT

len: 16
j_gene: TRBJ2-5
d_gene: -
abundance: -
v_gene: TRBV25-1
CDR3aa: CASSEGWRGVGETQYF
CDR3nt: TGTGCCAGCAGTGAAGGTTGGAGGGGAGTGGGAGAGACCCAGTACTTC

len: 14
j_gene: TRBJ2-7
d_gene: TRBD1
abundance: few
v_gene: TRBV5-6
CDR3aa: CASSFGTGVREQYF
CDR3nt: TGTGCCAGCAGCTTTGGGACAGGGGTAAGGGAGCAGTACTTC

len: 16
j_gene: TRBJ2-7
d_gene: -
abundance: few
v_gene: TRBV11-2
CDR3aa: CATTMPPSANSYEQYF
CDR3nt: TGTGCCACCACGATGCCTCCTAGCGCGAACTCCTACGAGCAGTACTTC

len: 15
j_gene: TRBJ2-7
d_gene: -
abundance: -
v_gene: TRBV24-1
CDR3aa: CATSEGDLITYEQYF
CDR3nt: TGTGCCACCAGTGAAGGGGACCTAATAACCTACGAGCAGTACTTC